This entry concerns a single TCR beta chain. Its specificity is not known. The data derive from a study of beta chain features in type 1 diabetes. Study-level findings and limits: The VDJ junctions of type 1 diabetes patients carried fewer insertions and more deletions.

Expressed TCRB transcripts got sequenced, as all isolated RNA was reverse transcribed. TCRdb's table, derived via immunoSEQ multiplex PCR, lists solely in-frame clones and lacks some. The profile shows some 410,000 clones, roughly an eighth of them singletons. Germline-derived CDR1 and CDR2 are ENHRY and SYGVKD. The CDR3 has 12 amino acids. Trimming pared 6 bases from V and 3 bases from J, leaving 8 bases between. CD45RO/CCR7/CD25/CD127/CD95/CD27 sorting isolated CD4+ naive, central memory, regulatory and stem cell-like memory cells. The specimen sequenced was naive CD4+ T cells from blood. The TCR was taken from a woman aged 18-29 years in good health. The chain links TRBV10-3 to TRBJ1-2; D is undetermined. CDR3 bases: TGTGCCATCAGGAAGGTGGACTATGGCTACACCTTC. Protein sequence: CAIRKVDYGYTF.